This T cell receptor (beta chain) is drawn from a study of blood T cells in healthy people across ages (dated by TCRdb to between 2015 and 2017). Context from the whole study: Template switching captured roughly one uniquely barcoded TCR beta cDNA molecule per two T cells in model experiments. For two donors (one aged 18 to 30 and one aged 80 or older), the study analyzed two additional independent replicas of 1 million unique cDNA reads from the same blood draw. To track age-related changes in TCR beta repertoire diversity, the study relied on deep sequencing normalized with unique cDNA molecular identifiers. The donors were divided into four age groups: young (average approximately 17 years), middle-aged (roughly 40), aged (around 67) and long-lived (82). Donors of different ages were randomly distributed across sequencing lanes to avoid experimental bias.

Library construction relied on 5' RACE. Data came from an Illumina HiSeq 2500. The second PCR ran for about 6 to 11 cycles and used a J-beta primer mix along with a sample-barcoded 5' primer. Each TCR beta cDNA molecule received a unique molecular identifier from a template-switch 5' adaptor carrying 12 random nucleotides. Each sample yielded at least 3 million CDR3-containing paired-end reads. First-strand cDNA was synthesized from all RNA with the Mint cDNA synthesis kit, primed by a TRBC-specific oligonucleotide. Following uracil-DNA glycosylase treatment, a first 18-cycle PCR with universal primers M1SS and BC2_uni_R was performed on all cDNA. The source study handled its data this way. For normalization, 1 million high-quality reads, each with a distinct molecular identifier, were randomly selected from each sample. Instead of being binned into consensus sequences, reads that shared molecular identifiers were thrown out. CDR3 identification, clonotype clustering and error correction used MiTCR with a Q25 quality threshold and the strictest error-elimination algorithm. A nonparametric unseen species model with Euler transformation was used to estimate lower-bound total TCR beta diversity. TCRdb reran the public reads through fastp at Q25 and MiXCR, keeping productive beta chains. Rows with a matching CDR3 protein are joined into one entry that keeps the most common DNA and genes. TCRdb, not the authors, supplied the V and J calls. For this sample there are around 1.5 million distinct CDR3 sequences; approximately 59% appear just once. The top ten clonotypes cover more than 6% of the sample.

From cysteine to phenylalanine, the CDR3 is 16 amino acids long. The CDR3 DNA has 48 bases and is translated from base 1. The germline V gene encodes CDR1 MNHGY and CDR2 SVAAGI. V is trimmed back by 5 bases and J by 0 bases, and the junction contains 8 bases that no gene match accounts for. This clonotype was seen only a few times. There is no known antigen for this receptor. No much larger clonotype is one base removed from it; base qualities were not supplied. The donors were 40 or so Caucasian individuals from Russia, aged roughly 6 to 100 years, who were systemically healthy. Approximately 10 milliliters of peripheral blood were collected from each donor into EDTA-treated Vacutainer tubes. PBMCs were isolated by Ficoll-Paque density-gradient centrifugation, with at least 6 million obtained per sample. Total RNA was extracted from PBMCs with Trizol reagent, with at least 5 micrograms obtained per sample. For every donor, flow cytometry on a PBMC aliquot measured the percentage of naive CD45RAhigh/CD27high T cells.

General conclusions and limits of the study: Total diversity estimates from one million sequenced T cells were considered lower bounds and underestimates. Compared with the aged group, more naive CD4+ T cells, fewer expanded clones and increased TCR diversity were shown by the long-lived group, suggesting age selection. A strong correlation was found between observed TCR beta diversity and the percentage of naive T cells measured by flow cytometry. Conclusive comparison of naive and antigen-experienced compartments was prevented by the profiling of bulk unsorted PBMCs. Because the CMV infection status of the donors was unknown, age-related changes in expanded clonotypes may potentially have been confounded. As age increased, observed TCR beta diversity per million T cells dropped in a roughly linear way, and a significant reduction was already evident by age 40.

This clonotype originated in a man between 18 and 35 years old in good health. The material sequenced was blood. The chain was built from TRBV6-9 and TRBJ2-5, and TRBD1 matches 8 of the central bases. The encoded CDR3 is CASSPPDRDYQETQYF. The DNA sequence follows: TGTGCCAGCAGTCCCCCGGACAGGGACTACCAAGAGACCCAGTACTTC.